Following are 8 T cell receptor beta chains from one sample sequenced in a study of graft-versus-host responses after intestinal transplantation. TCRdb's copy holds only in-frame clones and misses some; the assay was immunoSEQ multiplex PCR. The repertoire includes under 15,000 clones, 65% to 85% of them detected once, and 50% sits in the top ten. Here the sequenced sample was PBMCs, taken roughly 130 days after transplant. The receptors shown here come from a human patient who received an intestinal transplant, so some T cells may come from the graft donor.

J is TRBJ2-3 and V is TRBV10-3, with TRBD2 matching 8 bases. Germline V gene sequence: CDR1 ENHRY, CDR2 SYGVKD. J lost 6 bases, V lost 4 bases, and 3 bases had no gene match. The CDR3 consists of 13 residues. CDR3 in DNA: TGTGCCATCAGTGTTAAGCGGGAGGATACGCAGTATTTT. It yields the protein CAISVKREDTQYF.

This chain links TRBV6-1 with TRBJ1-2; D not certain. CDR3 length equals 12 residues. The ends were cut back, 7 bases at V and 0 bases at J, with 6 bases in the middle. Germline CDR1 reads MNHNS; CDR2 reads SASEGT. The CDR3 DNA reads TGTGCCAGCACGCCTTCTAACTATGGCTACACCTTC. Translating gives CASTPSNYGYTF.

The rearrangement links TRBV27 to TRBJ2-5; D is perhaps TRBD1 or TRBD2 (5 bases each). This CDR3 spans 11 amino acids. The V end was cut by 2 bases, the J end by 7 bases, with 5 bases between. Germline V gene lookup returns CDR1 MNHEY and CDR2 SMNVEV (reference sequence). The CDR3 spells CASSLGGTQYF. The CDR3 nucleotides are TGTGCCAGCAGTTTAGGGGGGACCCAGTACTTC.

The gene calls are TRBV14 and TRBJ2-1, with D maybe TRBD1 (5 bases). The CDR3 sequence is 16 residues long. Germline V CDR1 and CDR2: SGHDN, FVKESK. V was cut by 4 bases and J by 4 bases, with 17 bases left in between. The CDR3 DNA sequence: TGTGCCAGCAGCCCCCGCAGGCCTGGGGCATACAATGAGCAGTTCTTC. This translates into CASSPRRPGAYNEQFF.

The chain recombines TRBV11-3 with TRBJ2-7; 8 bases are shared with TRBD1. The germline V gene encodes CDR1 SGHNT and CDR2 YENEEA. The CDR3 consists of 13 residues. J gave up 3 bases and V 5 bases, and 3 bases lay outside the gene matches. CDR3 DNA: TGTGCCAGCAGCCCTGGGACAGGCTACGAGCAGTACTTC. This gives the protein CASSPGTGYEQYF.

The V call is TRBV7-9, the J call TRBJ2-7; weak D call: TRBD1 (5 bases). Germline CDR1 SEHNR, CDR2 FQNEAQ (reference sequence). Trimming cost V 5 bases and J 6 bases, with 11 bases left between them. The CDR3 consists of 12 residues. CDR3 sequence: CASSPQGAEQYF. CDR3 nucleotide sequence: TGTGCCAGCAGCCCCCAAGGGGCCGAGCAGTACTTC.

The chain has TRBV11-1 and TRBJ1-6; D possibly corresponds to TRBD1 (5 bases). Germline values: CDR1 SGHAT, CDR2 FQDESV (reference sequence). V gave up 3 bases and J gave up 10 bases, with 16 bases separating them. The CDR3 covers 15 residues. The CDR3 nucleotides read TGTGCCAGCAGCTTGGGCAGGCTGGGGGGGTCACCCCTCCACTTT. Translation gives CASSLGRLGGSPLHF.

The chain joins TRBV28 to TRBJ2-7, with D possibly matching TRBD1 (5 bases). With 6 bases removed from V and 2 bases from J, the gap between germline ends came to 8 bases. Germline CDR1 reads MDHEN; CDR2 reads SYDVKM. The CDR3 is 12 amino acids. CDR3 sequence (DNA): TGTGCCAGCAGCCGGACAACCTACGAGCAGTACTTC. Protein product: CASSRTTYEQYF.